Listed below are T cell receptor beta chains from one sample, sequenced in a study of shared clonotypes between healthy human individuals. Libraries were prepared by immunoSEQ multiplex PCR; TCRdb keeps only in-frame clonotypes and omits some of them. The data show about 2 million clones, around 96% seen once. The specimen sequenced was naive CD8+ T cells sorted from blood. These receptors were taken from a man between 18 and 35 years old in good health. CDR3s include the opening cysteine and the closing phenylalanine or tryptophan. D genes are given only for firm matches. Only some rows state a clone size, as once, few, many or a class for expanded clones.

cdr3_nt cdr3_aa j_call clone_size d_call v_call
TGTGCCAGCAGCTTGGTAAGGGAGGGGGTGAACACTGAAGCTTTCTTT CASSLVREGVNTEAFF TRBJ1-1 - - TRBV5-6
TGTGCCTGGTCCCCTGGACGGCCCGTGAATGATGACTTT CAWSPGRPVNDDF TRBJ1-1 - - TRBV30
TGTGCCAGCAGTGAATGGGGACAGGGGGCCAATGAGCAGTTCTTC CASSEWGQGANEQFF TRBJ2-1 - TRBD1 TRBV6-1
TGCGCCAGCAGCTATAGGACAGGTTCTGTCGGAGGAGATAAAAACATTCAGTACTTC CASSYRTGSVGGDKNIQYF TRBJ2-4 - TRBD1 TRBV4-1
TGTGCCAGCAGCACCCAGGAGTGGGGTAACTATGGCTACACCTTC CASSTQEWGNYGYTF TRBJ1-2 - - TRBV9
TGTGCCAGCTCACCTGGGACAGCTGAAGCTTTCTTT CASSPGTAEAFF TRBJ1-1 - TRBD1 TRBV18
TGTGCCAGCAGCATCCAAGAGACCCAGTACTTC CASSIQETQYF TRBJ2-5 few - TRBV13
TGTGCCAGCAGTCCGATGAACCTAGCGGGGGGGCGCGAGCAGTACTTC CASSPMNLAGGREQYF TRBJ2-7 - TRBD2 TRBV25-1
TGTGCCTGGAGTCAAGGACAGGTGGAGGCTTTCTTT CAWSQGQVEAFF TRBJ1-1 - TRBD1 TRBV30
TGTGCCAGCAGAATGGGGTGGGCCTACGAGCAGTACTTC CASRMGWAYEQYF TRBJ2-7 - - TRBV28
TGTGCCAGCAGCCAAGAGACTAGCGGGAGTATGGCCTACGAGCAGTACTTC CASSQETSGSMAYEQYF TRBJ2-7 once TRBD2 TRBV4-2
TGTGCCAGCCCCTCCGAGGCCTCGAACACCGGGGAGCTGTTTTTT CASPSEASNTGELFF TRBJ2-2 - - TRBV18
TGCGCCAGCAGCCAAGAAAGCGTCACTAGCGGGGGGAGCACAGATACGCAGTATTTT CASSQESVTSGGSTDTQYF TRBJ2-3 - TRBD2 TRBV4-1
TGCAGCGTTGAAGGACTAGCGGGGGGATTATACAATGAGCAGTTCTTC CSVEGLAGGLYNEQFF TRBJ2-1 - TRBD2 TRBV29-1
TGTGCCAGCAGCTTACAGGATGTGGGGACAGGGCGCTACGAGCAGTACTTC CASSLQDVGTGRYEQYF TRBJ2-7 - TRBD1 TRBV11-2
TGTGCCAGCAGCTTGCTCCCAGAGGTACTGTTTTTT CASSLLPEVLFF TRBJ1-4 - - TRBV7-9
TGTGCCAGCAGCCCCCGTCTTAGTGGGGTCTCTTCTTCTTACGAGCAGTACTTC CASSPRLSGVSSSYEQYF TRBJ2-7 - - TRBV7-9
TGCAGCGTTGAACGGGAGACAGGGAACTATGGCTACACCTTC CSVERETGNYGYTF TRBJ1-2 - TRBD1 TRBV29-1
TGTGCCTGGAGTGACACCTCGACTAGCGGAGTCTACAATGAGCAGTTCTTC CAWSDTSTSGVYNEQFF TRBJ2-1 - TRBD2 TRBV30
TGCAGCGTGGATGGAGGTGCTAACTATGGCTACACCTTC CSVDGGANYGYTF TRBJ1-2 - - TRBV29-1
TGTGCCAGCAGCCCCTCTTGGACAGGACAAGAAGCTTTCTTT CASSPSWTGQEAFF TRBJ1-1 - TRBD1 TRBV9
TGTGCCAGCAGTGAGGCTAGCAATCAGCCCCAGCATTTT CASSEASNQPQHF TRBJ1-5 - - TRBV28
TGTGCCAGCAGCTTGGGTGACGAGCAGTACTTC CASSLGDEQYF TRBJ2-7 - - TRBV5-6
TGTGCCAGCAGCCCTGATTCTAGCGGGGACCCCTACGAGCAGTACTTC CASSPDSSGDPYEQYF TRBJ2-7 - TRBD2 TRBV5-6
TGTGCCAGCAGCGTAGCTGGAGCGGGAGGAGTTAAATACTTC CASSVAGAGGVKYF TRBJ2-7 - TRBD2 TRBV9
TGTGCCAGCAGCTTATTGGGCCTAGCGGAGGACAATGAGCAGTTCTTC CASSLLGLAEDNEQFF TRBJ2-1 once TRBD2 TRBV7-2
TGTGCCAGCAGCCCAGACCCGGACATCCTCCTCGGAAACACCATATATTTT CASSPDPDILLGNTIYF TRBJ1-3 - - TRBV27
TGCGCCAGCAGCCAAGAGACAGGGGATCAGCCCCAGCATTTT CASSQETGDQPQHF TRBJ1-5 - TRBD1 TRBV4-1
TGTGCCAGCAGTCCCTTAGGTTTCAGGGATACCCAAGAGACCCAGTACTTC CASSPLGFRDTQETQYF TRBJ2-5 - - TRBV27
TGTGCCAGCTCCCTAAATTGGTATCTGGATGAGCAGTTCTTC CASSLNWYLDEQFF TRBJ2-1 - - TRBV6-6
TGTGCCATCAGTGAGTCGATATCGGGACAGACATATGGCTACACCTTC CAISESISGQTYGYTF TRBJ1-2 - TRBD1 TRBV10-3
TGTGCCAGCAGCCGGTACGAGCAGTACTTC CASSRYEQYF TRBJ2-7 once - TRBV11-3
TGTGCCAGCAGTTACTTGGCGGATTATGGCTACACCTTC CASSYLADYGYTF TRBJ1-2 once - TRBV6-6
TGTGCCAGCAGCTTGGAAGAAGATACGCAGTATTTT CASSLEEDTQYF TRBJ2-3 - - TRBV5-4
TGTGCCAGCAGCCAACCGGACCTTCAGGGGAGCTACACCTTC CASSQPDLQGSYTF TRBJ1-2 - - TRBV14
TGTGCCAGCAGGACAGGGGTCGGCTATAATTCACCCCTCCACTTT CASRTGVGYNSPLHF TRBJ1-6 - TRBD1 TRBV2